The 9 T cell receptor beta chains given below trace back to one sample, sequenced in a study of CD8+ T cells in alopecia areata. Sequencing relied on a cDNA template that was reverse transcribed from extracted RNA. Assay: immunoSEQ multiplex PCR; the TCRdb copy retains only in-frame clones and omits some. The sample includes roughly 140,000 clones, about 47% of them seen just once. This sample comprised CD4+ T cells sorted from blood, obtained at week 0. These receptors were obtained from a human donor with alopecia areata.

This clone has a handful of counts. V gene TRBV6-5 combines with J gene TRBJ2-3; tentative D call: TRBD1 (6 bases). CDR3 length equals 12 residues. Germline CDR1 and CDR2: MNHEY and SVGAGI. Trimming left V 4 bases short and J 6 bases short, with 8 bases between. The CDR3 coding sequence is TGTGCCAGCAGTTCCAGGGGCGATACGCAGTATTTT. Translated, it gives CASSSRGDTQYF.

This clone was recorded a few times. The CDR3 nucleotides are TGTGCCAGCAACCCACAGGGTCCCAAGTACGAGCAGTACTTC. As protein: CASNPQGPKYEQYF. The rearrangement links TRBV2 to TRBJ2-7; a possible D gene is TRBD1 (6 bases). Between the trimmed V and J ends, which lost 7 bases and 4 bases, there was a span of 17 bases. This CDR3 has 14 amino acids. Germline values: CDR1 SNHLY, CDR2 FYNNEI.

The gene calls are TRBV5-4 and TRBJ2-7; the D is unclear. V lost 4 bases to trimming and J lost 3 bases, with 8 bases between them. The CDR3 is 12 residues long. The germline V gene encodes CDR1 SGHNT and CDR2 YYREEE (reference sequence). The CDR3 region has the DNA TGTGCCAGCAGCCTGGACGGCTACGAGCAGTACTTC. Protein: CASSLDGYEQYF.

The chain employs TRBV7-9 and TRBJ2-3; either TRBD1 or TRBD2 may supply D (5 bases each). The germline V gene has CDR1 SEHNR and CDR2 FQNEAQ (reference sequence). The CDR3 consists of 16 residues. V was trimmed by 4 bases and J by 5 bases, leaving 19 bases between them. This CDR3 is CASSSASWGAGDTQYF. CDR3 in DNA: TGTGCCAGCAGCTCAGCTTCTTGGGGCGCGGGAGATACGCAGTATTTT.

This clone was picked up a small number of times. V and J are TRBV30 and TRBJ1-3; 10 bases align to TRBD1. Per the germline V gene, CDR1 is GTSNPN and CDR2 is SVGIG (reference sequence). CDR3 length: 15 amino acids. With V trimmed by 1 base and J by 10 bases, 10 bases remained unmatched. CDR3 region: CAWSDRGQGRRTIYF. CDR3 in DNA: TGTGCCTGGAGTGACCGGGGACAGGGGAGAAGGACCATATATTTT.

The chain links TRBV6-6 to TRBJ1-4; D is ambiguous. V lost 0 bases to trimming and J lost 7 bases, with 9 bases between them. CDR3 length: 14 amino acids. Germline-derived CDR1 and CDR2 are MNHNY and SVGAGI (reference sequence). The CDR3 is CASSYSHFGEKLFF. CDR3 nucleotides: TGTGCCAGCAGTTACTCCCACTTCGGTGAAAAACTGTTTTTT.

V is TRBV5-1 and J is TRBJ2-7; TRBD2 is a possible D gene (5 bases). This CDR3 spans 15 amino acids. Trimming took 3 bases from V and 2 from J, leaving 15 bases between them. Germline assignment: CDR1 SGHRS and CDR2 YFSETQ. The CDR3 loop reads CASSSQGGGTYEQYF. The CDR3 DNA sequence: TGCGCCAGCAGCTCCCAAGGAGGTGGGACCTACGAGCAGTACTTC.

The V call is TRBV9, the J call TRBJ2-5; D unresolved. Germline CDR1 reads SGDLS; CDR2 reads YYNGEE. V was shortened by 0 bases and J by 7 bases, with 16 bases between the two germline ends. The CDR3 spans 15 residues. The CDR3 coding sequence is TGTGCCAGCAGCGTAGAGGTCGGGCAGGCGGCGACCCAGTACTTC. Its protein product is CASSVEVGQAATQYF.

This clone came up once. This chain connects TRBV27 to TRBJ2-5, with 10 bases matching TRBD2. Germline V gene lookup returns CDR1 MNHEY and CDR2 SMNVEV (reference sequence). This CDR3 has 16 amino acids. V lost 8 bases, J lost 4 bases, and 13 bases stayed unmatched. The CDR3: CASGRAGGLSGETQYF. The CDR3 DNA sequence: TGTGCCAGCGGTAGAGCGGGAGGGTTGAGTGGAGAGACCCAGTACTTC.